This note documents a single T cell receptor (beta chain) sequence. Antigen: not known. This specimen comes from a study of CD8+ T cells in alopecia areata. General study findings and limits: Patients showed less clear TCR sequence sharing than mice, possibly partly because of HLA diversity.

Extraction of RNA preceded its reverse transcription into cDNA, which served as the sequencing template. Sequencing used immunoSEQ multiplex PCR; TCRdb keeps in-frame clones, though not all of them. The sample records 50,000 to 70,000 clones, 44% being singletons. The CDR3 loop spans 16 amino acids. Trimming at V came to 5 bases and at J to 4 bases, leaving 11 bases not matched to a gene. Looked up from germline, CDR1 is SGHVS and CDR2 is FQNEAQ. The chain combines TRBV7-8 with TRBJ2-1; 7 bases fit TRBD2. The sequenced material came from NKG2D-low CD8+ T cells sorted from blood. The TCR comes from a human donor with alopecia areata. CDR3: CASSLNGGLLYNEQFF. The CDR3 bases are TGTGCCAGCAGCCTAAACGGGGGACTACTATACAATGAGCAGTTCTTC.